What follows are 2 T cell receptor beta chains derived from one specimen sequenced in a study of regulatory T cells in long-lasting Graves disease. Time point specified: newly diagnosed GD, antithyroid drugs for less than 3 months. From RNA extracted from PBMCs, the TCR library was made. Sequencing libraries for TCR beta were prepared with iRepertoire HTBI primers and Arm-PCR of CDR3 regions. From the multiplex PCR reads, TCRdb called clonotypes with MiXCR, one entry per CDR3 protein. The repertoire holds around 250,000 distinct CDR3 sequences, with 20% to 25% as singletons. Sequences were derived from peripheral blood mononuclear cells (PBMCs), sampled at new diagnosis, from a patient treated with antithyroid drugs. The receptor set was obtained from a female donor with Graves disease.

In its sample, this clonotype was seen many times. This rearrangement joins TRBV7-2 to TRBJ2-1; 9 nucleotides agree with TRBD2. Unmatched junction bases numbered 10, after V lost 1 base and J lost 3 bases. This CDR3 is built from 18 residues. Germline V gene data show CDR1 as SGHTA and CDR2 as FQGNSA. CDR3 DNA sequence: TGTGCCAGCAGCTTAGTCGGCGGGGGGGCGAGCGGCTACAATGAGCAGTTCTTC. Protein product: CASSLVGGGASGYNEQFF.

This clonotype was recorded a few times. The chain links TRBV28 to TRBJ2-4; possible D gene TRBD2, 6 bases. Trimming shortened V by 3 bases and J by 3 bases, and 9 bases separated the two germline ends. The CDR3 covers 14 residues. CDR1 is MDHEN, CDR2 SYDVKM, per germline. The chain's CDR3 is CASSFAGNKNIQYF. In DNA, the CDR3 is TGTGCCAGCAGTTTCGCGGGGAACAAAAACATTCAGTACTTC.